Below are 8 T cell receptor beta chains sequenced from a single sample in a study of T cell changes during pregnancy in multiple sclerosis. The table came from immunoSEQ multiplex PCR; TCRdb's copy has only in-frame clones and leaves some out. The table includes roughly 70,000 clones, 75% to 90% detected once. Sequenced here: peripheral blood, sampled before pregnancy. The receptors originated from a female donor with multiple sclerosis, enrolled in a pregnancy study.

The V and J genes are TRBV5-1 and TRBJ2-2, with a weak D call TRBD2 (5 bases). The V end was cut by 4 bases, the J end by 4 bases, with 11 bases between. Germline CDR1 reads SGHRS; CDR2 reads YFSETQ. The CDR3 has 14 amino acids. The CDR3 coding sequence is TGCGCCAGCAGCCTATTACTAGGCACCGGGGAGCTGTTTTTT. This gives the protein CASSLLLGTGELFF.

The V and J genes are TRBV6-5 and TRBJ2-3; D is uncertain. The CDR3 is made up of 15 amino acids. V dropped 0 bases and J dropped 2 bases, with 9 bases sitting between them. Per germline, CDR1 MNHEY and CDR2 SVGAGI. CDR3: CASSYSFSYTDTQYF. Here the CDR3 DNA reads TGTGCCAGCAGTTACTCCTTCTCGTACACAGATACGCAGTATTTT.

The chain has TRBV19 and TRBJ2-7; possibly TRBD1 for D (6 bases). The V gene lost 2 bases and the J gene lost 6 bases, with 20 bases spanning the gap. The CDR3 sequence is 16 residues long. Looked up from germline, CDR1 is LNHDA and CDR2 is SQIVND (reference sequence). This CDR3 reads CASSIRTGGASSEQYF. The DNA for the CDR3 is TGTGCCAGTAGTATAAGGACTGGGGGCGCGTCTAGCGAGCAGTACTTC.

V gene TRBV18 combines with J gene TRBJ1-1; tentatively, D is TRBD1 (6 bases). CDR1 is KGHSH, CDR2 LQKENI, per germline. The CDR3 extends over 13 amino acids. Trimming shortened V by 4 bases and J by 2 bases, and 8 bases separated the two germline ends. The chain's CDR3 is CASSQGENTEAFF. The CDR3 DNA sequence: TGTGCCAGCTCACAGGGGGAAAACACTGAAGCTTTCTTT.

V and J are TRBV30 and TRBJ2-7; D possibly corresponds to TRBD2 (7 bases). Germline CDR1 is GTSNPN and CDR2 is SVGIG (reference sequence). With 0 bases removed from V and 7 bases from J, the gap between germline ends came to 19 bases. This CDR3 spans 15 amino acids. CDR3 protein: CAWSVEKRGGREQYF. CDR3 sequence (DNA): TGTGCCTGGAGTGTAGAGAAAAGGGGGGGCCGGGAGCAGTACTTC.

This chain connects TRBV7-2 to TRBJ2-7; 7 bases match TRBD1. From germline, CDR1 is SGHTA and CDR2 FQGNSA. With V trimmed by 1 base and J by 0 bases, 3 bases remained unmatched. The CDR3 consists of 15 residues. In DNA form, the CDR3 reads TGTGCCAGCAGCTTAGGACAGGGAAGCTCCTACGAGCAGTACTTC. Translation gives CASSLGQGSSYEQYF.

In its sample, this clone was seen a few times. The CDR3 sequence: CSVEEAGQGHDEQYF. Here the CDR3 DNA reads TGCAGCGTTGAAGAAGCGGGACAGGGTCACGACGAGCAGTACTTC. V gene TRBV29-1 combines with J gene TRBJ2-7, with 9 bases fitting TRBD1. The CDR3 has 15 amino acids. Trimming took 0 bases from V and 5 from J; bases not matched to a gene: 8. Germline V gene data show CDR1 as SQVTM and CDR2 as ANQGSEA.

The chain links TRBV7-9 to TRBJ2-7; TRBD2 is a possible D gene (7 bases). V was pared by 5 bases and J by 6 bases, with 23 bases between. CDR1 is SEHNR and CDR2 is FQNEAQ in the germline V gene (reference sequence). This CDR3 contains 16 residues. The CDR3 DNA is TGTGCCAGCAGCACACTTGGGGGGGGGCCCGGTGGCGAGCAGTACTTC. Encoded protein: CASSTLGGGPGGEQYF.